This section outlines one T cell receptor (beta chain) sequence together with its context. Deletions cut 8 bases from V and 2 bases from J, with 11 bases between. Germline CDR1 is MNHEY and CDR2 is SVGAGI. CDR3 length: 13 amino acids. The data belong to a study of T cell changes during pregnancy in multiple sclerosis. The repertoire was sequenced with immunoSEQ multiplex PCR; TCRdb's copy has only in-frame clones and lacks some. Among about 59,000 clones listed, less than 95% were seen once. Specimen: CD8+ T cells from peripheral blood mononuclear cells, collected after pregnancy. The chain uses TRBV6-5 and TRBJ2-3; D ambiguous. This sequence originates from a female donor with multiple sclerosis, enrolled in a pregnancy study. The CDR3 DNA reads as TGTGCCAGCGCCGTACTTGACACAGATACGCAGTATTTT. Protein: CASAVLDTDTQYF.